This TCR beta chain came from a study of cytomegalovirus exposure and HLA in healthy donors. Study-level results: Most subjects had HLA-A and HLA-B alleles reportedly predicted accurately by TCR beta sequences. Sequencing depth roughly uniform across donors was assumed in presence/absence analyses.

The germline gives CDR1 SGDLS, CDR2 YYNGEE. This CDR3 is built from 15 residues. The V end was cut by 5 bases, the J end by 3 bases, with 15 bases between. PCR used 60 Vbeta primers and 13 Jbeta primers. Profiled with immunoSEQ multiplex PCR; TCRdb holds only in-frame clones, not every one. Of about 190,000 clones in the sample, 75% to 85% are singletons; the top ten hold around 2%. Concerning this clone: Antigen specificity is unknown.

The sample taken for sequencing was PBMCs. The receptor comes from a young woman in good health and CMV-seropositive. V usage is TRBV9 and J usage is TRBJ1-3; D call uncertain. The chain's CDR3 is CASRRLGRVGNTIYF. CDR3 sequence (DNA): TGTGCCAGCAGAAGGCTTGGGAGGGTTGGAAACACCATATATTTT.